This T cell receptor (beta chain) was documented in a study of cytomegalovirus exposure and HLA in healthy donors. The assay was immunoSEQ multiplex PCR, and TCRdb's table has in-frame clones only and misses some. The table shows about 170,000 clones, with 86% occurring only once. Germline values: CDR1 SNHLY, CDR2 FYNNEI. CDR3 length: 13 residues. The V and J ends lost 2 bases and 2 bases respectively, with 4 bases between them. This TCR derives from a woman aged 18-29 years in good health and CMV-seronegative. Sequenced material: PBMCs. V and J are TRBV2 and TRBJ2-1; unclear D gene. The CDR3 protein is CASSETAYNEQFF. The CDR3 region has the DNA TGTGCCAGCAGTGAAACTGCCTACAATGAGCAGTTCTTC. The variable domain in full, completed from reference TRBV2 and TRBJ2-1, reads EPEVTQTPSHQVTQMGQEVILRCVPISNHLYFYWYRQILGQKVEFLVSFYNNEISEKSEIFDDQFSVERPDGSNFTLKIRSTKLEDSAMYFCASSETAYNEQFFGPGTRLTVL.